This TCR beta chain was observed in a study of T cells after yellow fever vaccination. For the study at large: Fractions with few cells were prepared using SMART-Seq v4 Ultra Low Input.

The CDR3 extends over 14 amino acids. V lost 6 bases and J 8 bases, leaving 17 bases between the germline ends. Per the germline V gene, CDR1 is SGHAT and CDR2 is FQNNGV. Many counts were recorded for this clonotype. The antigen is undetermined. Study-wide findings and caveats: Repertoires obtained by FACS sorting could include abundant clonotypes that entered as contaminants from the bulk population. Once the booster was given, most primary-vaccination clones reappeared, at about 96% for CD4 and roughly 86% for CD8.

It was through 5'RACE template switching that TCR cDNA was made, with a universal primer site and UMIs added. A single record per CDR3 protein comes from TCRdb applying MiXCR to the 5' RACE reads. There are about 160,000 distinct CDR3 sequences in the sample; 6% to 7.5% occur only once, and more than 2% lies in the top ten. The sequence was obtained from a man aged 18-30 years who received the YFV17D yellow fever vaccine. The gene calls are TRBV11-2 and TRBJ2-1; TRBD2 might be the D (5 bases). Sequences were derived from CD4+ T cells sorted from PBMCs, sampled less than 6 days after the first yellow fever vaccination. DNA for the CDR3: TGTGCCAGCAGTATAGGGCTAGTGGACTATGAGCAGTTCTTC. Translation: CASSIGLVDYEQFF.